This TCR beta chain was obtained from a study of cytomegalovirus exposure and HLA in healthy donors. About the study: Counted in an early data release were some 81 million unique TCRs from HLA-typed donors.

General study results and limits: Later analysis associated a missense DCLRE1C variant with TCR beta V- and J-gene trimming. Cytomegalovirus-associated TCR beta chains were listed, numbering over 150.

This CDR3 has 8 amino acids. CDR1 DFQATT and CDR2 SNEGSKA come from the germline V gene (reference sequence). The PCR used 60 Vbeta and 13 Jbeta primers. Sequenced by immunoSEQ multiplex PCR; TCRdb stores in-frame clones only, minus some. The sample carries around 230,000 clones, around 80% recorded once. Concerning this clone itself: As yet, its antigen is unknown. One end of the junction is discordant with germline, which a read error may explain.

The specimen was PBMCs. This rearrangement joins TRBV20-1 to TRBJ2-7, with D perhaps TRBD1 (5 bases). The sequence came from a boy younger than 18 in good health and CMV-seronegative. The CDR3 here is CSARQGRF. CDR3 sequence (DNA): TGCAGTGCTAGACAGGGAAGGTTC.